This TCR beta chain was observed in a study of cytomegalovirus exposure and HLA in healthy donors. The PCR employed 60 Vbeta primers together with 13 Jbeta primers. Profiled with immunoSEQ multiplex PCR; TCRdb holds only in-frame clones, not every one. The repertoire has about 100,000 clones, roughly four fifths of them found once; the top ten carry less than 15%. The germline V gene encodes CDR1 SGHNT and CDR2 YYREEE (reference sequence). V was cut by 4 bases and J by 0 bases, with 10 bases left in between. The CDR3 spans 15 residues. This chain connects TRBV5-4 to TRBJ2-2; D remains ambiguous. The TCR comes from a male donor in good health and CMV-seropositive. Input material: PBMCs. CDR3 in DNA: TGTGCCAGCAGCCTAGACTCCGCGAACACCGGGGAGCTGTTTTTT. The encoded protein is CASSLDSANTGELFF.